This entry lists 28 T cell receptor beta chains sequenced from one sample in a study of T cell clonality in common variable immunodeficiency. Findings and caveats of the study: Reportedly, TCR beta sequences from common variable immunodeficiency showed fewer deletions and N-nucleotide insertions.

Clones were sequenced by immunoSEQ multiplex PCR, and TCRdb holds only the in-frame ones, with some missing. The repertoire consists of about 25,000 clones, none detected only once. The antigens of these receptors remain unknown. The material sequenced was peripheral blood mononuclear cells. Source of these receptors: a human donor with common variable immunodeficiency.

Note on this clone: The read finishes 3 residues shy of the CDR3 end, and the germline J gene is used to complete it. The chain links TRBV20-1 to TRBJ2-1, with D perhaps matching TRBD2 (5 bases). The ends were cut back, 2 bases at V and 7 bases at J, with 18 bases in the middle. This CDR3 contains 15 residues. Germline loops: CDR1 DFQATT, CDR2 SNEGSKA (reference sequence). The part of the CDR3 DNA that was read is TGCAGTGCTAGAAATCCCGAGCGGCTACGGAATGAG. It is translated as CSARNPERLRNE. The entire CDR3 reads CSARNPERLRNEQFF.

On this clone itself: The read terminates 3 residues ahead of where the CDR3 ends, so the germline J gene completes it. The chain has TRBV5-1 and TRBJ1-1; D possibly corresponds to TRBD1 (5 bases). This CDR3 has 15 amino acids. Trimming cost V 0 bases and J 1 base, with 10 bases left between them. The V gene's germline CDR1 is SGHRS and CDR2 YFSETQ. CDR3 loop: CASSLEGASNTEAFF. The CDR3 DNA, read in part, is TGCGCCAGCAGCTTGGAAGGGGCGTCGAACACTGAA.

This clone was seen a few times. Germline and junction disagree at one end, which may indicate a read error. The read stops 3 residues short of the end of the CDR3; the missing end is completed from the germline J gene. The rearrangement joins TRBV7-9 to TRBJ2-3, with D hard to call. CDR1 and CDR2 from the germline V gene are SEHNR and FQNEAQ (reference sequence). CDR3 size: 13 residues. The CDR3 loop is CSSRQGFLDTQYF. The DNA read from the CDR3 is TGTTCCAGCAGACAAGGGTTCCTTGATACG.

The DNA read from the CDR3 is TGCAGTGCTAGAAAGAACAGGGAAGCGCGGTACGAG. Its translation: CSARKNREARYE. The entire CDR3 sequence reads CSARKNREARYEQYF. The chain uses TRBV20-1 and TRBJ2-7, with D perhaps matching TRBD1 (6 bases). Read coverage stops 3 residues before the CDR3 terminus; the germline J gene supplies the remainder. The CDR3 length is 15 residues. V lost 2 bases and J 4 bases, leaving 18 bases between the germline ends. Germline V gene lookup returns CDR1 DFQATT and CDR2 SNEGSKA (reference sequence).

This clone was counted many times. The read ends 3 residues before the CDR3 terminus; that terminus is restored from the germline J gene. V gene TRBV20-1 combines with J gene TRBJ2-1, with TRBD2 matching 9 bases. V dropped 0 bases and J dropped 2; count of bases not matched to a gene: 11. The CDR3 runs to 18 residues. CDR1 is DFQATT and CDR2 is SNEGSKA in the germline V gene (reference sequence). Incomplete CDR3 DNA: TGCAGTGCTAGAGATCCCATAGCGGGAGTGGCTCCCTACAATGAG. As protein: CSARDPIAGVAPYNE. The full CDR3 protein reads CSARDPIAGVAPYNEQFF.

This clone was detected only a few times. The read terminates 3 residues before the CDR3 end, so the remaining end is supplied by the germline J gene. The V and J genes are TRBV11-3 and TRBJ2-7, with TRBD1 identical over 7 bases. V shed 5 bases, J shed 2 bases, and the junction held 6 bases outside the gene matches. Germline assignment: CDR1 SGHNT and CDR2 YENEEA. CDR3 length equals 14 residues. The part of the CDR3 DNA that was read is TGTGCCAGCAGCCCTACAGGGGCCGCCTACGAG. It translates to CASSPTGAAYE. The entire CDR3 protein is CASSPTGAAYEQYF.

This clone turned up a few times. The CDR3 extends 3 residues past the end of the read, so its final part is completed from the germline J gene. The chain links TRBV29-1 to TRBJ2-1, with TRBD1 matching 7 bases. Germline values: CDR1 SQVTM, CDR2 ANQGSEA. With 7 bases clipped from V and 8 bases from J, the junction kept 11 bases outside the gene matches. This CDR3 is built from 13 residues. CDR3: CSDRQGPTDEQFF. Partial CDR3 DNA: TGCAGCGACAGACAGGGACCTACAGATGAG.

As concerns this clone: Read sequence stops 3 residues before the CDR3 end, and the germline J gene provides the missing end. V usage is TRBV7-3 and J usage is TRBJ2-5, with D possibly matching TRBD2 (7 bases). Per the germline V gene, CDR1 is SGHTA and CDR2 is FQGTGA. This CDR3 is built from 15 residues. Trimming shortened V by 2 bases and J by 6 bases, and 16 bases separated the two germline ends. This chain's CDR3 is CASSLQSGRGQTQYF. The sequenced CDR3 bases are TGTGCCAGCAGCTTACAGAGCGGGCGGGGGCAGACC.

The sample holds a few counts of this clone. The CDR3 is cut off 3 residues early in the read; its end comes from the germline J gene. The chain recombines TRBV5-1 with TRBJ2-6, with a possible D match to TRBD1 (6 bases). Germline loops: CDR1 SGHRS, CDR2 YFSETQ. The CDR3 consists of 17 residues. V was shortened by 2 bases and J by 1 base, with 13 bases between the two germline ends. The sequenced part of the CDR3 DNA is TGCGCCAGCAGCTTACATTCAGGGGCTTCTGGGGCCAACGTC. Translated, it gives CASSLHSGASGANV. Given in full, the CDR3 is CASSLHSGASGANVLTF.

Many counts were recorded for this clone. The sequence runs out 3 residues before the end of the CDR3; the remainder is reconstructed from the germline J gene. The chain couples TRBV5-1 to TRBJ2-7, with 10 bases identical to TRBD1. CDR3 length equals 17 residues. Germline CDR1 and CDR2: SGHRS and YFSETQ. Trimming removed 4 bases from V and 1 base from J; junction bases left unmatched: 11. The CDR3 DNA, read in part, is TGCGCCAGCAGCGTAGCCGGGACAGGGGCTTTGTCCTACGAG. Amino acids: CASSVAGTGALSYE. The CDR3 reads in full as CASSVAGTGALSYEQYF.

This clone was counted only a few times. The read terminates 3 residues before the CDR3 end, so the remaining end is supplied by the germline J gene. The chain links TRBV16 to TRBJ2-4, with 8 bases matching TRBD1. Germline V gene data show CDR1 as KGHSY and CDR2 as FQNENV. The CDR3 has 17 amino acids. V lost 2 bases to trimming and J lost 1 base; unmatched junction nucleotides: 7. Partial CDR3 DNA: TGTGCCAGCAGCCAAGTTGACAGGGGAAAGGCCAAAAACATT. Amino acids: CASSQVDRGKAKNI. The whole CDR3 sequence reads CASSQVDRGKAKNIQYF.

Of note for this clone: The read stops 3 residues short of the end of the CDR3; the missing end is completed from the germline J gene. The J gene is TRBJ2-1, the V gene TRBV5-1; the D gene is possibly TRBD2 (7 bases). The CDR3 consists of 14 residues. V lost 6 bases and J lost 8, with 18 bases in between. From germline, CDR1 is SGHRS and CDR2 YFSETQ. The CDR3 DNA, read in part, is TGCGCCAGCACCTTAATTGTAGGGGGGGATGAG. Translation gives CASTLIVGGDE. The entire CDR3 protein is CASTLIVGGDEQFF. The full variable domain, in which reference TRBV5-1 and TRBJ2-1 provide the parts outside the CDR3, is KAGVTQTPRYLIKTRGQQVTLSCSPISGHRSVSWYQQTPGQGLQFLFEYFSETQRNKGNFPGRFSGRQFSNSRSEMNVSTLELGDSALYLCASTLIVGGDEQFFGPGTRLTVL.

Comment on this clone: The sequenced fragment ends 3 residues before the CDR3 boundary, so the rest is inferred from the germline J gene. The V call is TRBV19, the J call TRBJ2-1; TRBD2 matches 8 bases. The CDR3 is 15 residues long. V trimming: 4 bases; J trimming: 2 bases; junction bases outside the gene matches: 4. Germline V gene sequence: CDR1 LNHDA, CDR2 SQIVND (reference sequence). The CDR3 sequence is CASSTAGVPYNEQFF. The part of the CDR3 DNA that was read is TGTGCCAGTAGTACAGCGGGAGTCCCCTACAATGAG.

This clone was picked up a small number of times. With the read ending 3 residues before the CDR3 end, the germline J gene is used to fill in that end. The chain links TRBV5-3 to TRBJ2-5; 10 positions match TRBD1. TRBV5-3 is labeled an ORF, and its function is uncertain. CDR3 size: 16 residues. V was pared by 4 bases and J by 5 bases, with 11 bases of the junction left unmatched. The CDR3 loop reads CARSRPGQGFLETQYF. The CDR3 bases that were read are TGTGCCAGAAGCCGCCCGGGACAGGGGTTTCTGGAGACC.

On this clone itself: The CDR3 end is not reached by the read, which stops 3 residues before it; the germline J gene fills it in. The rearrangement uses TRBV30 and TRBJ1-5; no clear D gene. CDR1 and CDR2 (germline): GTSNPN, SVGIG (reference sequence). The CDR3 loop spans 16 amino acids. The V end was cut by 3 bases, the J end by 0 bases, with 15 bases between. CDR3 sequence: CAWRSGGGNSNQPQHF. The CDR3 DNA, read in part, is TGTGCCTGGAGGAGCGGCGGTGGAAATAGCAATCAGCCC.

This clone was observed a handful of times. The read falls 3 residues short of the CDR3 end, and the missing part is taken from the germline J gene. The rearrangement uses TRBV20-1 and TRBJ2-5; TRBD1 aligns across 8 bases. Unmatched junction bases numbered 8, after V lost 6 bases and J lost 2 bases. From germline, CDR1 is DFQATT and CDR2 SNEGSKA (reference sequence). This CDR3 has 14 amino acids. The CDR3 spells CSAFAGTGQETQYF. The sequenced CDR3 bases are TGCAGTGCCTTTGCCGGGACAGGACAAGAGACC.

This clone was detected a few times. CDR3 DNA (partial): TGTGCCAGCAGTCCTAGGACAGGGGAGAATTCACCC. Translating it yields CASSPRTGENSP. The full CDR3 sequence reads CASSPRTGENSPLHF. The chain recombines TRBV7-6 with TRBJ1-6; 9 positions agree with TRBD1. The read ends 3 residues before the CDR3 terminus; that terminus is restored from the germline J gene. Germline V gene data show CDR1 as SGHVS and CDR2 as FNYEAQ. V shed 6 bases, J shed 7 bases, and the junction held 7 bases outside the gene matches. CDR3 size: 15 residues. Variable domain in full (rest from reference TRBV7-6 and TRBJ1-6): GAGVSQSPRYKVTKRGQDVALRCDPISGHVSLYWYRQALGQGPEFLTYFNYEAQQDKSGLPNDRFSAERPEGSISTLTIQRTEQRDSAMYRCASSPRTGENSPLHFGNGTRLTVT.

This clone showed up many times. The CDR3 end lies 3 residues beyond the end of the read and is filled in from the germline J gene. The chain couples TRBV5-4 to TRBJ1-5; D is uncertain. V shed 3 bases and J shed 8 bases, with 9 bases lying between them. CDR1 is SGHNT and CDR2 is YYREEE in the germline V gene (reference sequence). The CDR3 has 12 residues. CDR3 loop: CASSSDSEPQHF. The sequenced CDR3 bases are TGTGCCAGCAGCTCTGACTCGGAGCCC. Complete variable domain (other parts from reference TRBV5-4 and TRBJ1-5): ETGVTQSPTHLIKTRGQQVTLRCSSQSGHNTVSWYQQALGQGPQFIFQYYREEENGRGNFPPRFSGLQFPNYSSELNVNALELDDSALYLCASSSDSEPQHFGDGTRLSIL.

This clone was detected a few times. The CDR3 extends 3 residues past the end of the read, so its final part is completed from the germline J gene. The chain couples TRBV19 to TRBJ2-5; 10 bases match TRBD1. V gave up 6 bases and J gave up 4 bases; unmatched junction bases: 11. This CDR3 comprises 16 residues. CDR1 and CDR2 from the germline V gene are LNHDA and SQIVND (reference sequence). The CDR3 sequence is CASSKRQGALLETQYF. The covered CDR3 bases are TGTGCCAGTAGCAAGAGACAGGGGGCATTGTTAGAGACC.

This clone was seen a few times. The CDR3 goes on 3 residues after the read ends, and that part is filled in from the germline J gene. The chain has TRBV7-9 and TRBJ1-6; tentative D call: TRBD1 (5 bases). V lost 1 base and J 9 bases, leaving 10 bases between the germline ends. This CDR3 contains 14 residues. Germline loops: CDR1 SEHNR, CDR2 FQNEAQ (reference sequence). CDR3: CASSLGGGRSPLHF. CDR3 DNA, as far as it was read: TGTGCCAGCAGCTTAGGCGGGGGACGTTCACCC.

This clone occurred a few times. The CDR3 goes on 3 residues after the read ends, and that part is filled in from the germline J gene. The chain is built from TRBV7-6 and TRBJ2-7; TRBD1 might be the D (5 bases). The CDR3 runs to 15 residues. Deletions cut 5 bases from V and 2 bases from J, with 16 bases between. The germline CDR1 and CDR2 sequences are SGHVS and FNYEAQ. The CDR3 is CASSEILGVAYEQYF. The part of the CDR3 DNA that was read is TGTGCCAGCAGCGAGATCCTAGGGGTTGCCTACGAG.

On this clone: The read falls 3 residues short of the CDR3 end, and the missing part is taken from the germline J gene. The V gene is TRBV2, the J gene TRBJ1-2; D gene uncertain. Germline CDR1 and CDR2: SNHLY and FYNNEI. Trimming shortened V by 7 bases and J by 6 bases, and 6 bases separated the two germline ends. The CDR3 sequence is 10 residues long. CDR3 DNA, as far as it was read: TGTGCCAGCATTCTTGATGGC. This translates into CASILDG. The CDR3, in full, reads CASILDGYTF.

In its sample, this clone was seen a few times. The read falls 3 residues short of the CDR3 end, and the missing part is taken from the germline J gene. The V gene is TRBV23-1, the J gene TRBJ2-7; TRBD1 agrees at 8 bases. TRBV23-1 is sorted into the ORF group, with uncertain function. Trimming took 2 bases from V and 3 from J; bases not matched to a gene: 15. The CDR3 contains 18 residues. The chain's CDR3 is CASSQQRPRDRRNYEQYF. CDR3 bases read: TGCGCCAGCAGTCAACAACGCCCCCGGGACAGGAGAAACTACGAG.

On this clone: The CDR3 end lies 3 residues beyond the end of the read and is filled in from the germline J gene. The chain couples TRBV19 to TRBJ2-1; 10 nucleotides align to TRBD2. The CDR3 is made up of 15 amino acids. V lost 8 bases to trimming and J lost 7 bases; unmatched junction nucleotides: 11. Germline CDR1 and CDR2: LNHDA and SQIVND (reference sequence). The sequenced part of the CDR3 DNA is TGTGCCAGTGCTGGCGGGACTAGCGTTTGGAATGAG. This encodes CASAGGTSVWNE. The whole CDR3 is CASAGGTSVWNEQFF.

This clone was seen a few times. With the read ending 3 residues before the CDR3 end, the germline J gene is used to fill in that end. This chain joins TRBV30 and TRBJ1-1; D might be TRBD1 (5 bases). This CDR3 comprises 15 residues. In germline, CDR1 is GTSNPN, CDR2 SVGIG (reference sequence). The V gene lost 4 bases and the J gene lost 4 bases, with 19 bases spanning the gap. The sequenced part of the CDR3 DNA is TGTGCCTGGATAACAGGCATTTTGCGGGGCACTGAA. It is translated as CAWITGILRGTE. In full, the CDR3 reads CAWITGILRGTEAFF.

Comment on this clone: The CDR3 end falls 3 residues outside the read, so it is completed with the germline J gene. The chain is built from TRBV19 and TRBJ2-5; D may be TRBD1 (6 bases). V was pared by 4 bases and J by 1 base, with 16 bases between. Germline CDR1 and CDR2: LNHDA and SQIVND (reference sequence). The CDR3 totals 16 residues. The chain's CDR3 is CASSTRDTRRQETQYF. Incomplete CDR3 DNA: TGTGCCAGTAGTACCCGGGACACCAGACGCCAAGAGACC.

This clone was seen repeatedly, ten times or more. Read coverage stops 3 residues before the CDR3 terminus; the germline J gene supplies the remainder. The chain couples TRBV28 to TRBJ2-4, with D uncertain. The CDR3 spans 13 residues. Germline CDR1 is MDHEN and CDR2 is SYDVKM. CDR3 bases read: TGTGCCAGCAGTTCCAGTGACGGCCAGGTT. Translated: CASSSSDGQV. The whole CDR3 reads CASSSSDGQVQYF.

This clone was counted between two and nine times. The read ends 3 residues early relative to the CDR3; the germline J gene fills the gap. The rearrangement joins TRBV30 to TRBJ2-7, with 9 bases identical to TRBD2. The CDR3 is 15 amino acids. After removal of 1 base from V and 5 bases from J, the junction contained 9 bases not matched to a gene. CDR1 is GTSNPN and CDR2 is SVGIG in the germline V gene (reference sequence). The CDR3 reads CAWSGRGLAANEQYF. Partial CDR3 DNA: TGTGCCTGGAGTGGGCGGGGACTAGCCGCCAACGAG.